The clone carrying this T cell receptor (beta chain) was found a few times. What it recognizes is unknown. This record comes from a study of radiotherapy plus CTLA-4 blockade in lung cancer. V was clipped by 6 bases and J by 7 bases; unmatched bases: 13. The CDR3 totals 16 residues. From germline, CDR1 is MDHEN and CDR2 SYDVKM. Study outcomes and limitations: Dynamics of early blood T cell clones, together with interferon-beta, were reportedly the best predictors of response.

The assay was immunoSEQ multiplex PCR, and TCRdb's table has in-frame clones only and misses some. The data contain about 72,000 clones, around 81% of them seen just once; the ten biggest clones take up 3.5% to 5%. The sequence was obtained from a human donor with non-small cell lung cancer who had a partial response to radiotherapy plus ipilimumab. The chain recombines TRBV28 with TRBJ1-5; 9 bases are shared with TRBD1. Sequenced material: peripheral blood, taken from a patient treated with radiotherapy plus ipilimumab. CDR3 nucleotide sequence: TGTGCCAGCAGGAGACAAGACAGGGGGTTCGGGCAGCCCCAGCATTTT. This sequence encodes CASRRQDRGFGQPQHF.